One and the same sample provided the 4 T cell receptor beta chains below, sequenced in a study of blood T cell repertoires in COVID-19. Produced via immunoSEQ multiplex PCR; TCRdb's table is partial and in-frame only. The data contain tens of thousands of clones, roughly three quarters of them singletons. Sequenced material: peripheral blood. The receptors stem from a man between 70 and 80 years old with active or convalescent COVID-19.

This clone has only a few counts. The chain couples TRBV6-2 or TRBV6-3 to TRBJ1-6, with TRBD1 matching 12 bases. The CDR3 sequence is 16 residues long. Germline trimming cut 5 bases from V and 10 bases from J; bases unmatched to any gene: 9. Germline assignment: CDR1 MNHEY and CDR2 SVGEGT. The CDR3 bases are TGTGCCAGCAGTCCCACCGGGACAGGGGGCCAATCACCCCTCCACTTT. This translates into CASSPTGTGGQSPLHF.

This chain uses TRBV29-1 with TRBJ2-3; 8 nucleotides match TRBD1. The CDR3 has 14 residues. The V gene end was trimmed by 6 bases and the J gene end by 10 bases; junction bases not matched to a gene: 15. Germline values: CDR1 SQVTM, CDR2 ANQGSEA. The DNA for the CDR3 is TGCAGCGTGCTGGACAGGGCAGAGCCCCCCTCGCAGTATTTT. It encodes CSVLDRAEPPSQYF.

This rearrangement joins TRBV7-8 to TRBJ2-3, with 8 nucleotides matching TRBD2. The V gene's germline CDR1 is SGHVS and CDR2 FQNEAQ. Trimming at V came to 2 bases and at J to 5 bases, leaving 3 bases not matched to a gene. The CDR3 runs 14 residues. The CDR3 protein is CASSLTGGIDTQYF. The CDR3 nucleotides read TGTGCCAGCAGCTTAACGGGGGGGATAGATACGCAGTATTTT.

Notes on this clone: At the DNA level, this CDR3 is encoded by other sequences in the same sample as well. V usage is TRBV5-1 and J usage is TRBJ1-1; 9 bases agree with TRBD1. J gave up 11 bases and V 0 bases, and 2 bases lay outside the gene matches. The germline V gene has CDR1 SGHRS and CDR2 YFSETQ. The CDR3 covers 12 residues. The CDR3 reads CASSLGDRGAFF. CDR3 nucleotides: TGCGCCAGCAGCTTGGGCGACAGGGGGGCTTTCTTT.